The present T cell receptor beta chain was sequenced within a study of blood T cell repertoires in COVID-19. Study summary: In each case, the material was cDNA or gDNA derived from T cells, B-cell-depleted T cells, or PBMCs.

CDR3 length equals 14 residues. Germline lookup yields CDR1 MRHNA and CDR2 SNTAGT. V lost 8 bases to trimming and J lost 6 bases, with 17 bases between them. Per the original methods: Reference gene primer amplification yielded estimated nucleated cell counts. Sequencing was performed with immunoSEQ multiplex PCR; in TCRdb, only in-frame clones are kept and a portion is missing. The D gene and trimming were derived from the DNA, and the V and J assignments and clone size from that table. The repertoire has about 120,000 clones, roughly three quarters of them found once; the top ten carry about 4%. The rearrangement uses TRBV6-4 and TRBJ2-1; D gene ambiguous. The specimen was peripheral blood. The clonotype originates from a woman older than 75 with acute or convalescent COVID-19. CDR3 residues: CASENFRYLNEQFF. In nucleotides, the CDR3 is TGTGCCAGCGAAAATTTCAGGTACCTCAATGAGCAGTTCTTC.